Sequencing of this TCR beta chain was carried out in a study of T cell responses to AZD1222 COVID-19 vaccine. Assay used: immunoSEQ multiplex PCR; TCRdb lists only in-frame clones, some missing. The repertoire consists of roughly 100,000 clones, with about 81% occurring once and the leading ten covering 4% to 6%. The TCR originated in an adult in good health. This specimen consisted of peripheral blood, obtained on day 0 of AZD1222 vaccination.

The CDR3 spells CASSKQGTNGYTF. The DNA for the CDR3 is TGTGCCAGCAGCAAACAGGGGACGAATGGCTACACCTTC. V is TRBV3-1 (or the pseudogene TRBV3-2) and J is TRBJ1-2; 7 positions agree with TRBD1. CDR1 is LGHDT, CDR2 YNNKEL, per germline (reference sequence). CDR3 length: 13 residues. The V gene end was trimmed by 5 bases and the J gene end by 6 bases; junction bases not matched to a gene: 6.